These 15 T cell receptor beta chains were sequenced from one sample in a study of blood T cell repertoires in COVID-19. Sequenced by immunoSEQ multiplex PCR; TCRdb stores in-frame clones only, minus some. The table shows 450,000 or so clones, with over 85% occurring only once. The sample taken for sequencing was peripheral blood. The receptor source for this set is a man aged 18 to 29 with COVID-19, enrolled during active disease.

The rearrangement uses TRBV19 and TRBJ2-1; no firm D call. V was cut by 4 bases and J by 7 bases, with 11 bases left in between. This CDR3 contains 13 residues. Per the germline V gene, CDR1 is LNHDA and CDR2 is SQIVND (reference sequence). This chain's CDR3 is CASSTDTWNEQFF. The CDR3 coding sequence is TGTGCCAGTAGTACCGACACCTGGAATGAGCAGTTCTTC.

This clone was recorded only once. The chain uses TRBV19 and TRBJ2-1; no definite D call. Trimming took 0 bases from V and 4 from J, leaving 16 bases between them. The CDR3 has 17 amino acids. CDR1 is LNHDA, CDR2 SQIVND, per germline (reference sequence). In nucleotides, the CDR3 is TGTGCCAGTAGTATAGATAACAACTGGCGGCAATACAATGAGCAGTTCTTC. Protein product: CASSIDNNWRQYNEQFF.

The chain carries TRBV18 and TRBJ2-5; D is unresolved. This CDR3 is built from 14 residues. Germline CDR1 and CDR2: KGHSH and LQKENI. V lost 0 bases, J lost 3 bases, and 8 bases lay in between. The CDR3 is CASSPPQQKETQYF. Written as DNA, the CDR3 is TGTGCCAGCTCACCACCGCAACAAAAAGAGACCCAGTACTTC.

The CDR3, as DNA: TGCGCCAGCAGCTTAGGACAGGGCCCCACAACTAATGAAAAACTGTTTTTT. It is translated as CASSLGQGPTTNEKLFF. V gene TRBV5-1 combines with J gene TRBJ1-4; 8 nucleotides align to TRBD1. This CDR3 spans 17 amino acids. V shed 2 bases and J 0 bases; nucleotides not matched to a gene: 6. Germline V gene data show CDR1 as SGHRS and CDR2 as YFSETQ.

CDR3: CASSSSGGNTEAFF. CDR3 DNA: TGTGCCAGCAGTAGCAGCGGGGGGAACACTGAAGCTTTCTTT. The rearrangement links TRBV7-8 to TRBJ1-1, with D possibly TRBD1 on 5 matching bases. The CDR3 has 14 residues. The V gene lost 6 bases and the J gene lost 1 base, with 12 bases spanning the gap. Germline CDR1 and CDR2: SGHVS and FQNEAQ.

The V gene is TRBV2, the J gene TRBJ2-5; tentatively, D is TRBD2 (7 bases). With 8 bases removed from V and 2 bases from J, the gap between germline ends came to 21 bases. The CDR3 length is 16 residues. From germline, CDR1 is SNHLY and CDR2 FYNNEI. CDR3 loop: CASQIPGAGTQETQYF. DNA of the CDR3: TGTGCCAGCCAGATCCCGGGAGCGGGGACACAAGAGACCCAGTACTTC.

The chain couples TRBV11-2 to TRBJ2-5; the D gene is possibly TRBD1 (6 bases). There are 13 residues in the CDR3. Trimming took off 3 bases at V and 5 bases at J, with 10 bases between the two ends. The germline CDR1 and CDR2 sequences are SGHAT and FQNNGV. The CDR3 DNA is TGTGCCAGCAGCTTGGGGGCTGAGGAGACCCAGTACTTC. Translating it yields CASSLGAEETQYF.

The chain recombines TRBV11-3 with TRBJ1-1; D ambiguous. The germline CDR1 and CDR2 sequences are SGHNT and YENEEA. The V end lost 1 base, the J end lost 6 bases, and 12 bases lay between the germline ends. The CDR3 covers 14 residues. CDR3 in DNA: TGTGCCAGCAGCTTAGGAGGCGGGAGCGCTGAAGCTTTCTTT. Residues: CASSLGGGSAEAFF.

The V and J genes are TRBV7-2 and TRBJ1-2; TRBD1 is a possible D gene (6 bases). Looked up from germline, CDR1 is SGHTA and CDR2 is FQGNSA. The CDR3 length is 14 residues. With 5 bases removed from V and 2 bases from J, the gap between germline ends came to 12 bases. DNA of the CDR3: TGTGCCAGCAGCCCCCTAGACAGGAACTATGGCTACACCTTC. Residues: CASSPLDRNYGYTF.

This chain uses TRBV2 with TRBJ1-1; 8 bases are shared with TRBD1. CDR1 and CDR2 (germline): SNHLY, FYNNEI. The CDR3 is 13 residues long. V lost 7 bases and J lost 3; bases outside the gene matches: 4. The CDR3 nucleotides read TGTGCCAGCACCCAGGACAGGGACACTGAAGCTTTCTTT. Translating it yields CASTQDRDTEAFF.

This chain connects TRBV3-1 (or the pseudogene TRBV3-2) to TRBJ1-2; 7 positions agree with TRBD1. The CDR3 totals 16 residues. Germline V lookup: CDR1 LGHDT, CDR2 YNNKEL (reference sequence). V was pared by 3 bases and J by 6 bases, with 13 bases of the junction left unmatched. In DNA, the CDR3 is TGTGCCAGCAGCCACGCCGACAGGGCTACAAGGGATGGCTACACCTTC. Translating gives CASSHADRATRDGYTF.

DNA for the CDR3: TGTGCCAGCAGTCCGGGTCACTATAATTCACCCCTCCACTTT. Encoded protein: CASSPGHYNSPLHF. J is TRBJ1-6 and V is TRBV6-5; the D is unclear. Trimming stripped 5 bases from V and 3 bases from J, with 8 bases between. The germline CDR1 and CDR2 sequences are MNHEY and SVGAGI. The CDR3 sequence is 14 residues long.

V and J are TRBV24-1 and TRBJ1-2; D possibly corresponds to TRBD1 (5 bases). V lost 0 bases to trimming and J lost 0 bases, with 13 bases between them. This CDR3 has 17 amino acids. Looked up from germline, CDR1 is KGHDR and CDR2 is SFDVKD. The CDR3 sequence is CATSDLSGHTSNYGYTF. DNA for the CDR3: TGTGCCACCAGTGATTTGTCAGGGCATACTTCTAACTATGGCTACACCTTC.

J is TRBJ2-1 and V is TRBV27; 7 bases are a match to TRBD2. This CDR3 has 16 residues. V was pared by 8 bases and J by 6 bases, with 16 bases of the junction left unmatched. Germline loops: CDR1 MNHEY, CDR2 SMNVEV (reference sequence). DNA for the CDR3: TGTGCCAGCCACTATGAGGGCGGGGGAAAAATCAATGAGCAGTTCTTC. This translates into CASHYEGGGKINEQFF.

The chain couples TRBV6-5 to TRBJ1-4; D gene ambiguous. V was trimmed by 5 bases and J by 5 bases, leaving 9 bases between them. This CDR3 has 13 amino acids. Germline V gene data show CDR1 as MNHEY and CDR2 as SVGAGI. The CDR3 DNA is TGTGCCAGCAGTAGGACTAGGAATGAAAAACTGTTTTTT. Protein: CASSRTRNEKLFF.